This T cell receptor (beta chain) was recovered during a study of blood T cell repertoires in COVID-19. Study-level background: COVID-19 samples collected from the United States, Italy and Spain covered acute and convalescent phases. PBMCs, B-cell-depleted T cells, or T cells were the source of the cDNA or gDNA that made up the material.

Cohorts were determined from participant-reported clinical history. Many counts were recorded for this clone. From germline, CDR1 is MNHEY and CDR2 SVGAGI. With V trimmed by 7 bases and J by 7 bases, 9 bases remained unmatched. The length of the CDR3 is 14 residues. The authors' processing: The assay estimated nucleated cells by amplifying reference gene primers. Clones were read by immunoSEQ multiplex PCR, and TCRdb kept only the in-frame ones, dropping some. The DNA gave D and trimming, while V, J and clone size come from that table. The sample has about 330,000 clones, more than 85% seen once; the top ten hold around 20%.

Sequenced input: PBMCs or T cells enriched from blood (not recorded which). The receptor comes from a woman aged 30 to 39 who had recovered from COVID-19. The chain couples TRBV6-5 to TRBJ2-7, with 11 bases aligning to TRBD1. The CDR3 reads CASTPGTGGIEQYF. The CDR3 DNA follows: TGTGCCAGCACCCCGGGGACAGGGGGTATTGAGCAGTACTTC.